The clone carrying this T cell receptor (beta chain) has ten or more counts. Its antigen is as yet unknown. The data were taken from a study of T cells after yellow fever vaccination. The overall study: Any fraction with a low cell number was prepared using SMART-Seq v4 Ultra Low Input. Findings and limits, study-wide: Subsequent booster samples again held most clones from primary vaccination (96% CD4, 85% to 90% CD8).

Trimming stripped 3 bases from V and 4 bases from J, with 13 bases between. Germline loops: CDR1 MDHEN, CDR2 SYDVKM. This CDR3 is 15 amino acids long. MiXCR, run by TCRdb on the 5' RACE reads, gives a single entry per CDR3 protein. The data show some 340,000 distinct CDR3 sequences, approximately 11% seen once. This sequence was found in a man aged 18 to 29 who received the YFV17D yellow fever vaccine. This chain connects TRBV28 to TRBJ1-5, with D perhaps TRBD1 (6 bases). The sample here was CD4+ T cells sorted from PBMCs, taken 45 days after the yellow fever booster vaccination. CDR3 residues: CASSFYQGGNQPQHF. CDR3 sequence (DNA): TGTGCCAGCAGTTTTTATCAAGGGGGAAATCAGCCCCAGCATTTT.